A single sample is the source of the 27 T cell receptor beta chains below, sequenced in a study of blood T cell repertoires in COVID-19. TCRdb's table, derived via immunoSEQ multiplex PCR, lists solely in-frame clones and lacks some. The table shows under 250,000 clones, with 86% occurring only once. Material: peripheral blood. These receptors were obtained from a woman older than 75 with COVID-19, enrolled during active disease.

The V call is TRBV5-5, the J call TRBJ1-5; TRBD1 matches 10 bases. The CDR3 extends over 16 amino acids. Germline V gene lookup returns CDR1 SGHKS and CDR2 YYEKEE (reference sequence). V gave up 4 bases and J gave up 0 bases; unmatched junction bases: 4. This chain's CDR3 is CASSGQGGYSNQPQHF. For the CDR3, the DNA is TGTGCCAGCAGCGGACAGGGGGGATATAGCAATCAGCCCCAGCATTTT.

This chain connects TRBV7-9 to TRBJ1-1; tentatively, D is TRBD1 (5 bases). The V and J ends lost 0 bases and 10 bases respectively, with 9 bases between them. Germline V gene lookup returns CDR1 SEHNR and CDR2 FQNEAQ (reference sequence). The CDR3 length is 12 residues. The CDR3 bases are TGTGCCAGCAGCTTAGCGGGACTGCGAGCTTTCTTT. Translated: CASSLAGLRAFF.

V usage is TRBV5-1 and J usage is TRBJ2-1, with TRBD2 matching 13 bases. The V gene's germline CDR1 is SGHRS and CDR2 YFSETQ. V lost 0 bases to trimming and J lost 2 bases; unmatched junction nucleotides: 2. The CDR3 has 17 amino acids. For the CDR3, the DNA is TGCGCCAGCAGCTTGGGGGGGACTAGCGGGGCCTACAATGAGCAGTTCTTC. This sequence encodes CASSLGGTSGAYNEQFF.

The chain links TRBV7-2 to TRBJ2-7; perhaps TRBD2 as D (5 bases). The V end was cut by 5 bases, the J end by 6 bases, with 23 bases between. Germline values: CDR1 SGHTA, CDR2 FQGNSA. This CDR3 has 16 residues. Here the CDR3 reads CASSLPRAGGSGEQYF. DNA for the CDR3: TGTGCCAGCAGCCTACCCCGGGCCGGAGGCTCGGGCGAGCAGTACTTC.

This chain uses TRBV6-5 with TRBJ2-7, with D perhaps matching TRBD1 (5 bases). There are 15 residues in the CDR3. Per the germline V gene, CDR1 is MNHEY and CDR2 is SVGAGI. Between the trimmed V and J ends, which lost 4 bases and 1 base, there was a span of 14 bases. The CDR3 DNA sequence: TGTGCCAGCAGTTCCTCTAAAACAGGATCCTACGAGCAGTACTTC. It translates to CASSSSKTGSYEQYF.

This clone occurred a few times. CDR3 amino acids: CASSTQGGGNQPQHF. CDR3 DNA: TGTGCCAGCAGTACACAGGGTGGTGGCAATCAGCCCCAGCATTTT. This chain joins TRBV5-5 and TRBJ1-5; D might be TRBD1 (6 bases). The V gene lost 5 bases and the J gene lost 2 bases, with 14 bases spanning the gap. Germline V gives CDR1 SGHKS, CDR2 YYEKEE (reference sequence). The CDR3 sequence is 15 residues long.

V and J are TRBV3-1 (or the pseudogene TRBV3-2) and TRBJ1-6; 8 bases agree with TRBD1. Germline V gene data show CDR1 as LGHDT and CDR2 as YNNKEL (reference sequence). With V trimmed by 2 bases and J by 11 bases, 5 bases remained unmatched. CDR3 length: 14 residues. The CDR3, as DNA: TGTGCCAGCAGCCAACCAGGGGGCAAAACACCCCTCCACTTT. It codes for CASSQPGGKTPLHF.

The chain links TRBV6-5 to TRBJ2-3; the D gene is possibly TRBD2 (5 bases). With 4 bases removed from V and 0 bases from J, the gap between germline ends came to 5 bases. The CDR3 is 13 residues long. Germline V gene sequence: CDR1 MNHEY, CDR2 SVGAGI. CDR3 coding DNA: TGTGCCAGCAGTTCGGGGAGCACAGATACGCAGTATTTT. This encodes CASSSGSTDTQYF.

V usage is TRBV2 and J usage is TRBJ1-2; perhaps TRBD1 as D (6 bases). The V end was cut by 1 base, the J end by 3 bases, with 12 bases between. The CDR3 runs 15 residues. The V gene's germline CDR1 is SNHLY and CDR2 FYNNEI. The CDR3 region has the DNA TGTGCCAGCAGTGAAGGTCTCGGACAGTACTATGGCTACACCTTC. This gives the protein CASSEGLGQYYGYTF.

In DNA form, the CDR3 reads TGTGCCAGCTCCCAAGTGACAGGGGGGAACACTGAAGCTTTCTTT. The encoded protein is CASSQVTGGNTEAFF. The V gene is TRBV18, the J gene TRBJ1-1, with TRBD1 identical over 9 bases. Trimming cost V 6 bases and J 1 base; bases outside gene matches: 6. This CDR3 comprises 15 residues. Germline lookup yields CDR1 KGHSH and CDR2 LQKENI.

The V gene is TRBV19, the J gene TRBJ1-5; no definite D call. Trimming left V 5 bases short and J 0 bases short, with 14 bases between. Germline-derived CDR1 and CDR2 are LNHDA and SQIVND (reference sequence). This CDR3 comprises 16 residues. The CDR3 protein is CASSDGIAVSNQPQHF. CDR3 DNA: TGTGCCAGTAGTGATGGTATCGCAGTTAGCAATCAGCCCCAGCATTTT. The full variable domain, with the rest looked up from reference TRBV19 and TRBJ1-5, is DGGITQSPKYLFRKEGQNVTLSCEQNLNHDAMYWYRQDPGQGLRLIYYSQIVNDFQKGDIAEGYSVSREKKESFPLTVTSAQKNPTAFYLCASSDGIAVSNQPQHFGDGTRLSIL.

The chain couples TRBV7-9 to TRBJ1-6; the match to TRBD1 covers 7 bases. With V trimmed by 1 base and J by 7 bases, 7 bases remained unmatched. Germline-derived CDR1 and CDR2 are SEHNR and FQNEAQ (reference sequence). This CDR3 is built from 16 residues. The CDR3 DNA is TGTGCCAGCAGCTTAGATGGCAGGGGGAAGAATTCACCCCTCCACTTT. It specifies CASSLDGRGKNSPLHF.

The table lists this clone with a few counts. This chain joins TRBV14 and TRBJ1-1, with D unclear. Between the trimmed V and J ends, which lost 3 bases and 0 bases, there was a span of 5 bases. The V gene's germline CDR1 is SGHDN and CDR2 FVKESK. The CDR3 loop spans 13 amino acids. The CDR3 loop is CASSQGVNTEAFF. The CDR3 DNA follows: TGTGCCAGCAGCCAGGGAGTGAACACTGAAGCTTTCTTT. Full variable domain (remainder filled in from reference TRBV14 and TRBJ1-1): EAGVTQFPSHSVIEKGQTVTLRCDPISGHDNLYWYRRVMGKEIKFLLHFVKESKQDESGMPNNRFLAERTGGTYSTLKVQPAELEDSGVYFCASSQGVNTEAFFGQGTRLTVV.

The genes are TRBV28 and TRBJ1-1; D remains unclear. Trimming removed 2 bases at V and 2 bases at J, with 6 bases between. CDR3 length equals 13 residues. The germline CDR1 and CDR2 sequences are MDHEN and SYDVKM. The CDR3 nucleotides read TGTGCCAGCAGTTTAAACAGCAACACTGAAGCTTTCTTT. It yields the protein CASSLNSNTEAFF.

The chain employs TRBV5-1 and TRBJ1-1, with D uncertain. V lost 3 bases and J lost 0, with 21 bases in between. Germline V CDR1 and CDR2: SGHRS, YFSETQ. This CDR3 comprises 18 residues. DNA of the CDR3: TGCGCCAGCAGCTCAGGACTCTCCGGAGTCGAAATGAACACTGAAGCTTTCTTT. Its translation: CASSSGLSGVEMNTEAFF.

The chain couples TRBV5-1 to TRBJ2-3, with 9 bases that match TRBD1. Germline V lookup: CDR1 SGHRS, CDR2 YFSETQ. The CDR3 loop spans 14 amino acids. The V gene end was trimmed by 5 bases and the J gene end by 4 bases; junction bases not matched to a gene: 5. The CDR3: CASSIDRGSDTQYF. The CDR3 nucleotides read TGCGCCAGCAGTATCGACAGGGGGTCAGATACGCAGTATTTT.

The V and J genes are TRBV7-7 and TRBJ2-5; D is unresolved. The CDR3 extends over 15 amino acids. The germline V gene has CDR1 SSHAT and CDR2 FNYEAQ (reference sequence). V lost 1 base and J lost 2, with 11 bases in between. This chain's CDR3 is CASSLDGGRQETQYF. CDR3 nucleotides: TGTGCCAGCAGCTTAGATGGCGGCCGTCAAGAGACCCAGTACTTC.

A few counts support this clone. This chain joins TRBV6-4 and TRBJ2-1; D may be TRBD2 (6 bases). This CDR3 comprises 12 residues. The V end was cut by 1 base, the J end by 12 bases, with 10 bases between. Germline CDR1 and CDR2: MRHNA and SNTAGT. The CDR3, as DNA: TGTGCCAGCAGTGACTTGGGACTTCCGCAGTTCTTC. Encoded protein: CASSDLGLPQFF.

The chain joins TRBV6-6 to TRBJ1-1; a weak D match, TRBD1 (6 bases). The germline V and J ends were trimmed by 4 bases and 5 bases, with 11 bases remaining between them. This CDR3 spans 13 amino acids. Germline lookup yields CDR1 MNHNY and CDR2 SVGAGI (reference sequence). The CDR3 is CASSSNRATEAFF. DNA for the CDR3: TGTGCCAGCAGTTCGAACAGGGCGACTGAAGCTTTCTTT.

V is TRBV18 and J is TRBJ2-3, with 8 bases that match TRBD1. There are 13 residues in the CDR3. CDR1 and CDR2 from the germline V gene are KGHSH and LQKENI. With 5 bases clipped from V and 7 bases from J, the junction kept 5 bases outside the gene matches. This chain's CDR3 is CASSIDRGNTQYF. CDR3 DNA sequence: TGTGCCAGCTCAATCGACAGGGGAAATACGCAGTATTTT.

V and J are TRBV7-2 and TRBJ1-2, with 7 bases identical to TRBD1. The V segment lost 1 base and the J segment 4 bases; nucleotides outside the gene matches: 9. CDR1 is SGHTA and CDR2 is FQGNSA in the germline V gene. The CDR3 contains 16 residues. CDR3 protein: CASSLVGQELSYGYTF. The DNA of the CDR3 is TGTGCCAGCAGCTTAGTAGGACAGGAACTAAGCTATGGCTACACCTTC.

This clone showed up just a few times. The rearrangement uses TRBV6-6 and TRBJ2-2; D is perhaps TRBD2 (6 bases). Trimming cost V 6 bases and J 4 bases, with 15 bases left between them. Germline CDR1 is MNHNY and CDR2 is SVGAGI (reference sequence). The CDR3 runs to 15 residues. The CDR3 region has the DNA TGTGCCAGCAGACCTCCGGAGGGAAGCACCGGGGAGCTGTTTTTT. This encodes CASRPPEGSTGELFF.

The gene calls are TRBV5-4 and TRBJ1-2; D gene unclear. CDR1 and CDR2 from the germline V gene are SGHNT and YYREEE (reference sequence). V was shortened by 2 bases and J by 4 bases, with 6 bases between the two germline ends. This CDR3 is 12 amino acids long. CDR3 DNA sequence: TGTGCCAGCAGCTTAAACACCTATGGCTACACCTTC. Translating gives CASSLNTYGYTF.

The V gene is TRBV5-1, the J gene TRBJ1-1, with D hard to call. This CDR3 comprises 16 residues. Trimming removed 4 bases from V and 0 bases from J, with 16 bases in between. The germline V gene has CDR1 SGHRS and CDR2 YFSETQ. The CDR3 bases are TGCGCCAGCAGCCGAGCGGAAAGGACCGTGAACACTGAAGCTTTCTTT. This sequence encodes CASSRAERTVNTEAFF.

The chain uses TRBV5-1 and TRBJ2-1; 11 bases align to TRBD1. The CDR3 is made up of 14 amino acids. V was clipped by 4 bases and J by 7 bases; unmatched bases: 4. Germline-derived CDR1 and CDR2 are SGHRS and YFSETQ. The CDR3 sequence is CASSRGTGGNEQFF. CDR3 coding DNA: TGCGCCAGCAGCAGGGGGACAGGGGGTAATGAGCAGTTCTTC.

The chain joins TRBV10-3 to TRBJ1-2; the D gene is possibly TRBD1 (6 bases). CDR3 length equals 13 residues. The V and J ends lost 3 bases and 6 bases respectively, with 11 bases between them. Germline assignment: CDR1 ENHRY and CDR2 SYGVKD. In DNA, the CDR3 is TGTGCCATCAGTGATAGACAGGAAGATGGCTACACCTTC. It codes for CAISDRQEDGYTF.

The chain has TRBV6-5 and TRBJ1-1; 7 bases are a match to TRBD1. The CDR3 is made up of 13 amino acids. Germline V lookup: CDR1 MNHEY, CDR2 SVGAGI. Losses at the gene ends were 5 bases for V and 6 bases for J; bases not matched to a gene: 6. The CDR3 nucleotides are TGTGCCAGCAGTCCGGGGACAGCCTCTGAAGCTTTCTTT. It translates to CASSPGTASEAFF.